A selection of T cell receptor beta chains follows, all from one sample in a study of T cells in Graves' hyperthyroidism and ophthalmopathy. MiXCR, applied by TCRdb to the multiplex PCR reads, yields one record per CDR3 protein. The sample contains around 480,000 distinct CDR3 sequences, roughly an eighth of which appear only once. Sequencing input: blood. The receptors were gathered from a woman under 30 with Graves' hyperthyroidism. Both conserved end residues are part of each CDR3. The D gene is left open where the match is weak. Clone size is stated in some rows and not others, as once, few, many or a class when expanded.

d_gene	len	j_gene	v_gene	abundance	CDR3nt	CDR3aa
.	13	TRBJ1-2	TRBV30	.	TGTGCCTGGAGTGTACGGGGGTCGGGAGGCTACACCTTC	CAWSVRGSGGYTF
.	15	TRBJ2-3	TRBV24-1	.	TGTGCCACCAGTGTCGGAGGTAGGGTCTCAGATACGCAGTATTTT	CATSVGGRVSDTQYF
.	11	TRBJ1-3	TRBV11-2	.	TGTGCCAGCAGCTTCCGAGGCGCCATATATTTT	CASSFRGAIYF
TRBD1	17	TRBJ1-2	TRBV12-3/TRBV12-4	many	TGTGCCAGCAATCAAGTCCGCCTAACAGGGGAGGGCTATGGCTACACCTTC	CASNQVRLTGEGYGYTF
.	12	TRBJ1-1	TRBV29-1	many	TGCAGCGTTGCCAGGGCGGGGGCTGAAGCTTTCTTT	CSVARAGAEAFF
TRBD2	17	TRBJ2-1	TRBV11-2	.	TGTGCCAGCAGCTTGGAGACTAGCGGGAGGATGGGCAATGAGCAGTTCTTC	CASSLETSGRMGNEQFF
TRBD1	15	TRBJ2-7	TRBV5-5	many	TGTGCCAGCAGCTTTGGACGGGACAGGATGCCCGAGCAGTACTTC	CASSFGRDRMPEQYF
TRBD1	14	TRBJ2-7	TRBV9	many	TGTGCCAGCAGCGCCGGGGGACAGGGCTACGAGCAGTACTTC	CASSAGGQGYEQYF
.	18	TRBJ1-2	TRBV10-3	many	TGTGCCATAGCGCTGGAGGTCGCCTTCAGGGGCGATAACTATGGCTACACCTTC	CAIALEVAFRGDNYGYTF
.	13	TRBJ2-2	TRBV20-1	.	TGCAGTGCTAGGGCAGTTTCGGGGGGGGAGCTGTTTTTT	CSARAVSGGELFF
TRBD2	19	TRBJ2-1	TRBV27	.	TGTGCCAGCAGTCAAAGACCGGGACTAGCGGGAAGTTTGGGCAATGAGCAGTTCTTC	CASSQRPGLAGSLGNEQFF
.	12	TRBJ1-2	TRBV20-1	many	TGCAGTGCTAGAGATCCAGGGGATGGCTACACCTTC	CSARDPGDGYTF
.	13	TRBJ2-5	TRBV3-1	.	TGTGCCAGCGTAAGGGGGGGAGCAGAGACCCAGTACTTC	CASVRGGAETQYF
.	15	TRBJ2-4	TRBV2	many	TGTGCCAGCATACTTACCGTGGAGGGCAAAAACATTCAGTACTTC	CASILTVEGKNIQYF
.	12	TRBJ1-1	TRBV30	many	TGTGCCTGGAGTGCCCCTGAGGTACAAGCTTTCTTT	CAWSAPEVQAFF
TRBD1	15	TRBJ1-5	TRBV3-1	.	TGTGCCAGCAGCCATTCTGACAGGGGGCGTCAGCCCCAGCATTTT	CASSHSDRGRQPQHF
.	14	TRBJ2-1	TRBV5-1	many	TGCGCCAGCAGCCCGGACCTCTCCTACAATGAGCAGTTCTTC	CASSPDLSYNEQFF
.	17	TRBJ1-4	TRBV2	many	TGTGCCAGCAGTGGGGGTCTCACAGGGAAAAGGGGTGAAAAACTGTTTTTT	CASSGGLTGKRGEKLFF
TRBD2	15	TRBJ2-5	TRBV19	.	TGTGCCAGTAGTATAGAAACTAGCGGGAGTAAGACCCAGTACTTC	CASSIETSGSKTQYF
.	14	TRBJ2-1	TRBV9	.	TGTGCCAGCAGCGTAGAGCAGGGTAGGAGTGAGCAGTTCTTC	CASSVEQGRSEQFF
.	15	TRBJ2-1	TRBV30	few	TGTGCCTGGACCCCCAGGACTTCCTCCTACAATGAGCAGTTCTTC	CAWTPRTSSYNEQFF
.	12	TRBJ1-1	TRBV12-3/TRBV12-4	many	TGTGCCAGCAGTTTGAACCTTCTCGGGCCTTTCTTT	CASSLNLLGPFF
.	17	TRBJ2-1	TRBV19	many	TGTGCCAGTAGTACCCCCCAACTAGGAAGGTATGGGGATGAGCAGTTCTTC	CASSTPQLGRYGDEQFF
.	14	TRBJ2-3	TRBV9	.	TGTGCCAGCACCCCCTCGCCTATCACAGATACGCAGTATTTT	CASTPSPITDTQYF
.	16	TRBJ1-1	TRBV19	many	TGTGCCAGTAGTATAGAGCAGGGGAAATTGAACACTGAAGCTTTCTTT	CASSIEQGKLNTEAFF
TRBD1	16	TRBJ1-1	TRBV19	many	TGTGCCAGTAGTACCCAACAGGGGGCAGGGTTGTCTGAAGCTTTCTTT	CASSTQQGAGLSEAFF
TRBD2	17	TRBJ2-5	TRBV5-1	few	TGCGCCAGCAGCTTGGAGGGATTAGCGGGAGGGCCTGGGACCCAGTACTTC	CASSLEGLAGGPGTQYF
TRBD2	14	TRBJ2-3	TRBV20-1	.	TGCAGTGCTTTAAGCGGGAGTGGGACAGATACGCAGTATTTT	CSALSGSGTDTQYF
TRBD2	15	TRBJ2-7	TRBV12-3/TRBV12-4	many	TGTGCCAGCAGTAGATTAGCGGGACCGACCTACGAGCAGTACTTC	CASSRLAGPTYEQYF
.	16	TRBJ2-5	TRBV4-1	.	TGCGCCAGCAGCCTGGTTCGGGTGGGGTGGGGCGAGACCCAGTACTTC	CASSLVRVGWGETQYF
TRBD1	15	TRBJ1-1	TRBV6-1	many	TGTGCCAGCAGCAGGACAGGGGGCACGAACACTGAAGCTTTCTTT	CASSRTGGTNTEAFF
TRBD1	16	TRBJ2-7	TRBV12-3/TRBV12-4	.	TGTGCCAGCACTATCGAAACCCCAGGGGGTTACTACGAGCAGTACTTC	CASTIETPGGYYEQYF
.	14	TRBJ2-7	TRBV27	.	TGTGCCAGCAGTTTATCATCCAGGGTCCACGAGCAGTACTTC	CASSLSSRVHEQYF
.	15	TRBJ1-1	TRBV18	.	TGTGCCAGCTCACTCGAGACAGTTGCGAACACTGAAGCTTTCTTT	CASSLETVANTEAFF
.	12	TRBJ1-2	TRBV27	many	TGTGCCAGATCGACAGCTAGCTATGGCTACACCTTC	CARSTASYGYTF
TRBD2	16	TRBJ2-3	TRBV24-1	many	TGTGCCACCAGTGATGGGAGCGGGAGGGCCACGGATACGCAGTATTTT	CATSDGSGRATDTQYF
.	14	TRBJ1-3	TRBV12-3/TRBV12-4	few	TGTGCCAGCAGATCAGGGAGTTCTGGAAACACCATATATTTT	CASRSGSSGNTIYF
.	13	TRBJ1-2	TRBV7-9	many	TGTGCCAGCAGCTTACCTAATTCCCGTGGCTACACCTTC	CASSLPNSRGYTF
.	14	TRBJ1-1	TRBV5-1	few	TGCGCCAGCAGCAGGGAGATAATGAACACTGAAGCTTTCTTT	CASSREIMNTEAFF
.	16	TRBJ1-1	TRBV4-2	few	TGTGCCAGCAGCCAAGATCGCAGGGGTGGGAACACTGAAGCTTTCTTT	CASSQDRRGGNTEAFF
.	14	TRBJ1-1	TRBV5-1	many	TGCGCCAGCAGCCGAGGGACGGCGAACACTGAAGCTTTCTTT	CASSRGTANTEAFF
TRBD1	12	TRBJ1-1	TRBV6-1	many	TGTGCCACCACCCAGGGGGACACTGAAGCTTTCTTT	CATTQGDTEAFF
TRBD2	15	TRBJ2-1	TRBV24-1	few	TGTGCCACGGGGGGGGGTGCGACAGTTACCAGCGAGCAGTTCTTC	CATGGGATVTSEQFF
.	16	TRBJ1-5	TRBV12-3/TRBV12-4	many	TGTGCCAGCAGTTTAACTTGGCCGAGTGGCAATCAGCCCCAGCATTTT	CASSLTWPSGNQPQHF
TRBD1	14	TRBJ2-1	TRBV20-1	many	TGCAGTGCTAGTCCCACAGGGGGCATTAATGAGCAGTTCTTC	CSASPTGGINEQFF
.	15	TRBJ1-2	TRBV7-2	many	TGTGCCAGCAGCTTAGCAGGGGATGTGGGGTATGGCTACACCTTC	CASSLAGDVGYGYTF
.	13	TRBJ2-7	TRBV7-9	many	TGTGCCAGCAGCTTAGAAGAGCTCCACGAGCAGTACTTC	CASSLEELHEQYF
TRBD2	16	TRBJ2-5	TRBV7-3	.	TGTGCCAGCAGTTGGGGAGGGAGGAGACCCAGGGAGACCCAGTACTTC	CASSWGGRRPRETQYF
TRBD1	13	TRBJ2-2	TRBV20-1	many	TGCAGTGCTCCCGACAGGGTGAACGGGGAGCTGTTTTTT	CSAPDRVNGELFF
.	15	TRBJ2-5	TRBV6-1	few	TGTGCCAGCAGTGAAGCGCTTGTAGGGTGGGAGACCCAGTACTTC	CASSEALVGWETQYF
.	13	TRBJ1-2	TRBV29-1	few	TGCAGCGTTGAAGTCACAGACGTCTATGGCTACACCTTC	CSVEVTDVYGYTF
TRBD2	16	TRBJ2-1	TRBV7-8	many	TGTGCCAGCAGCCCTACTAGCGGTTGGGCGTACAATGAGCAGTTCTTC	CASSPTSGWAYNEQFF
.	15	TRBJ2-7	TRBV5-6	.	TGTGCCAGCAGCCCCGTCGAGGGGCGCTCCTACGAGCAGTACTTC	CASSPVEGRSYEQYF
.	16	TRBJ1-2	TRBV25-1	few	TGTGCCGGGACCGAACGTTACGGGGGCGCTCAGGATGGCTACACCTTC	CAGTERYGGAQDGYTF
.	12	TRBJ1-5	TRBV7-9	many	TGTGCCAGCAGCTTGGGTAATCAGCCCCAGCATTTT	CASSLGNQPQHF
.	12	TRBJ1-1	TRBV6-2/TRBV6-3	few	TGTGCCAGCAGTTGGCGAGGGGGTGAAGCTTTCTTT	CASSWRGGEAFF
TRBD1	15	TRBJ2-2	TRBV11-2	.	TGTGCCAGCAGCTTGCCCGGACAGGGGGTCGGGGAGCTGTTTTTT	CASSLPGQGVGELFF